The 23 T cell receptor beta chains reported below all come from one sample, sequenced in a study of long-term antiretroviral therapy in people with HIV. They ran version v3.0 of the immunoSEQ assay at survey level. Here immunoSEQ multiplex PCR was the method, and the copy in TCRdb shows in-frame clones only, minus some. The sample consists of some 31,000 clones, over 70% of them appearing once. The sequencing here drew on unsorted PBMCs, taken 3.1 years after starting antiretroviral therapy. The receptor set was obtained from a woman aged 45-59 years with HIV.

This rearrangement joins TRBV30 to TRBJ2-3; 8 bases fit TRBD2. V was pared by 5 bases and J by 6 bases, with 13 bases of the junction left unmatched. This CDR3 has 15 residues. The germline V gene has CDR1 GTSNPN and CDR2 SVGIG (reference sequence). The CDR3 DNA is TGTGCCTGGTCACCCCGGGGGGGCCCACTGGATACGCAGTATTTT. It specifies CAWSPRGGPLDTQYF.

As to this clone: This same CDR3 is encoded by further DNA sequences in the sample. The V and J genes are TRBV9 and TRBJ2-1; 9 bases fit TRBD2. V gave up 0 bases and J gave up 6 bases; unmatched junction bases: 19. Per the germline V gene, CDR1 is SGDLS and CDR2 is YYNGEE. The CDR3 extends over 20 amino acids. CDR3 bases: TGTGCCAGCAGCGTAGGGCCGGCGGGCGGGGGGGCCTTCGACCGCAATGAGCAGTTCTTC. Translation gives CASSVGPAGGGAFDRNEQFF.

The chain has TRBV19 and TRBJ1-5, with D uncertain. Germline V CDR1 and CDR2: LNHDA, SQIVND (reference sequence). The CDR3 runs to 16 residues. V dropped 3 bases and J dropped 7 bases, with 19 bases sitting between them. CDR3 coding DNA: TGTGCCAGTAGTATCTCTCCAGGAAAGGTTGGACAGCCCCAGCATTTT. Translated, it gives CASSISPGKVGQPQHF. Full variable domain (outside the CDR3, taken from reference TRBV19 and TRBJ1-5): DGGITQSPKYLFRKEGQNVTLSCEQNLNHDAMYWYRQDPGQGLRLIYYSQIVNDFQKGDIAEGYSVSREKKESFPLTVTSAQKNPTAFYLCASSISPGKVGQPQHFGDGTRLSIL.

This clone was recorded only once. This chain joins TRBV19 and TRBJ1-5, with 7 bases fitting TRBD1. The CDR3 sequence is 13 residues long. CDR1 and CDR2 from the germline V gene are LNHDA and SQIVND (reference sequence). Trimming removed 9 bases from V and 0 bases from J; junction bases left unmatched: 2. The CDR3: CASRQGSNQPQHF. CDR3 DNA sequence: TGTGCCAGCAGACAGGGTAGCAATCAGCCCCAGCATTTT.

This clone has a single count. The chain links TRBV6-5 to TRBJ1-3; 9 bases are a match to TRBD1. The germline CDR1 and CDR2 sequences are MNHEY and SVGAGI. V lost 5 bases to trimming and J lost 4 bases; unmatched junction nucleotides: 3. The CDR3 loop spans 14 amino acids. CDR3 DNA: TGTGCCAGCAGTGATACAGGGGGCGGAAACACCATATATTTT. Protein sequence: CASSDTGGGNTIYF.

V and J are TRBV6-5 and TRBJ1-1; TRBD1 agrees at 9 bases. The V segment lost 7 bases and the J segment 4 bases; nucleotides outside the gene matches: 10. The CDR3 covers 15 residues. The germline CDR1 and CDR2 sequences are MNHEY and SVGAGI. The CDR3 nucleotides read TGTGCCAGCAACTTCCTCGGGACAGGGAGCACTGAAGCTTTCTTT. Amino acids: CASNFLGTGSTEAFF.

V usage is TRBV6-5 and J usage is TRBJ2-7; 7 bases match TRBD1. The CDR3 has 14 residues. The germline V gene encodes CDR1 MNHEY and CDR2 SVGAGI. V lost 2 bases, J lost 1 base, and 2 bases stayed unmatched. The CDR3 DNA is TGTGCCAGCAGTTACATGACAGGGTCCTACGAGCAGTACTTC. It codes for CASSYMTGSYEQYF.

The V and J genes are TRBV7-3 and TRBJ2-1, with D possibly matching TRBD1 (5 bases). The CDR3 length is 13 residues. The germline CDR1 and CDR2 sequences are SGHTA and FQGTGA. Trimming cost V 8 bases and J 3 bases, with 11 bases left between them. The CDR3 DNA reads as TGTGCCAGCGGGCTTCAGGGCTACAATGAGCAGTTCTTC. Amino acid sequence: CASGLQGYNEQFF.

The chain joins TRBV4-2 to TRBJ2-5; 13 nucleotides align to TRBD2. The germline gives CDR1 LGHNA, CDR2 YNFKEQ. The CDR3 is made up of 16 amino acids. Trimming removed 1 base from V and 1 base from J; junction bases left unmatched: 0. The CDR3 spells CASSQGLAGGQETQYF. In DNA form, the CDR3 reads TGTGCCAGCAGCCAAGGACTAGCGGGGGGCCAAGAGACCCAGTACTTC.

This chain connects TRBV5-1 to TRBJ2-7, with D possibly matching TRBD2 (7 bases). This CDR3 has 14 residues. The germline V and J ends were trimmed by 2 bases and 3 bases, with 12 bases remaining between them. Germline V gene sequence: CDR1 SGHRS, CDR2 YFSETQ. The CDR3 sequence: CASSFDGGRYEQYF. The CDR3 DNA is TGCGCCAGCAGCTTCGACGGGGGGCGCTACGAGCAGTACTTC.

V is TRBV27 and J is TRBJ1-4, with D unresolved. This CDR3 spans 14 amino acids. Germline lookup yields CDR1 MNHEY and CDR2 SMNVEV (reference sequence). Trimming cost V 3 bases and J 3 bases, with 8 bases left between them. CDR3 residues: CASSLAWANEKLFF. As DNA, the CDR3 is TGTGCCAGCAGTTTGGCCTGGGCTAATGAAAAACTGTTTTTT.

The V and J genes are TRBV11-1 and TRBJ2-7, with D possibly matching TRBD2 (5 bases). V was trimmed by 3 bases and J by 4 bases, leaving 13 bases between them. Germline loops: CDR1 SGHAT, CDR2 FQDESV (reference sequence). This CDR3 contains 14 residues. The CDR3 protein is CASSLGGSGYEQYV. The CDR3 nucleotides read TGTGCCAGCAGCTTGGGCGGATCGGGGTACGAGCAGTACGTC.

This clone has only a few counts. The chain combines TRBV6-5 with TRBJ1-3, with D possibly being TRBD1 (6 bases). CDR3 size: 15 residues. Deletions cut 0 bases from V and 7 bases from J, with 13 bases between. The germline gives CDR1 MNHEY, CDR2 SVGAGI. CDR3 coding DNA: TGTGCCAGCAGTTACTCGAACGGAGGGGGGAACACCATATATTTT. It is translated as CASSYSNGGGNTIYF.

The chain employs TRBV29-1 and TRBJ1-1; D not resolved. CDR1 is SQVTM, CDR2 ANQGSEA, per germline. The CDR3 sequence is 12 residues long. V shed 4 bases and J shed 7 bases, with 13 bases lying between them. CDR3 nucleotides: TGCAGCGTTGCTGAGGTGAAGGGTGAAGCTTTCTTT. The encoded protein is CSVAEVKGEAFF. The entire variable domain, with the rest obtained from reference TRBV29-1 and TRBJ1-1, is as follows: SAVISQKPSRDICQRGTSLTIQCQVDSQVTMMFWYRQQPGQSLTLIATANQGSEATYESGFVIDKFPISRPNLTFSTLTVSNMSPEDSSIYLCSVAEVKGEAFFGQGTRLTVV.

J is TRBJ1-2 and V is TRBV5-1, with 8 bases identical to TRBD1. J gave up 6 bases and V 3 bases, and 13 bases lay outside the gene matches. The CDR3 is 16 amino acids. Germline V CDR1 and CDR2: SGHRS, YFSETQ. CDR3 region: CASSSHSGQGGDGYTF. CDR3 nucleotide sequence: TGCGCCAGCAGCTCCCACTCCGGACAGGGAGGCGATGGCTACACCTTC.

The CDR3 is CASRNSPGLAPFF. In DNA, the CDR3 is TGTGCCAGTAGGAATTCCCCGGGACTAGCGCCGTTCTTC. The chain couples TRBV19 to TRBJ2-1, with 10 bases that match TRBD2. The length of the CDR3 is 13 residues. Germline V lookup: CDR1 LNHDA, CDR2 SQIVND (reference sequence). V dropped 6 bases and J dropped 15; count of bases not matched to a gene: 11.

The V call is TRBV7-8, the J call TRBJ1-1; a weak D match, TRBD1 (5 bases). Germline loops: CDR1 SGHVS, CDR2 FQNEAQ. The CDR3 length is 15 residues. Trimming stripped 1 base from V and 6 bases from J, with 15 bases between. CDR3 region: CASSLVYETVPEAFF. CDR3 DNA sequence: TGTGCCAGCAGCTTAGTTTATGAGACAGTGCCTGAAGCTTTCTTT.

This chain connects TRBV10-3 to TRBJ2-2, with a tentative D call TRBD1 (6 bases). V gave up 5 bases and J gave up 6 bases, with 10 bases separating them. The CDR3 extends over 13 amino acids. CDR1 and CDR2 from the germline V gene are ENHRY and SYGVKD. The CDR3 sequence: CAISYRESGELFF. The CDR3 DNA reads as TGTGCCATCAGTTACAGGGAGTCCGGGGAGCTGTTTTTT.

The chain combines TRBV28 with TRBJ2-7, with TRBD1 identical over 10 bases. V dropped 4 bases and J dropped 3; count of bases not matched to a gene: 12. Germline V lookup: CDR1 MDHEN, CDR2 SYDVKM. The CDR3 is made up of 17 amino acids. The CDR3 reads CASSSIRFGQGGYEQYF. DNA for the CDR3: TGTGCCAGCAGTTCTATTCGGTTCGGACAGGGGGGCTACGAGCAGTACTTC.

V and J are TRBV27 and TRBJ2-3; 8 positions match TRBD2. The CDR3 loop spans 17 amino acids. With V trimmed by 2 bases and J by 2 bases, 9 bases remained unmatched. The V gene's germline CDR1 is MNHEY and CDR2 SMNVEV (reference sequence). Here the CDR3 reads CASSLGGGGPSTDTQYF. As DNA, the CDR3 is TGTGCCAGCAGTTTAGGTGGCGGGGGGCCCTCCACAGATACGCAGTATTTT.

Judged by abundance, this clone is medium-sized. The rearrangement uses TRBV6-5 and TRBJ1-2, with D possibly matching TRBD1 (6 bases). V lost 3 bases and J 2 bases, leaving 10 bases between the germline ends. Germline CDR1 and CDR2: MNHEY and SVGAGI. The CDR3 is 14 residues long. CDR3 DNA sequence: TGTGCCAGCAGTTATCTGGACAGAAACTATGGCTACACCTTC. Amino acids: CASSYLDRNYGYTF.

V is TRBV6-5 and J is TRBJ1-1; D remains unclear. The CDR3 runs to 14 residues. CDR1 is MNHEY, CDR2 SVGAGI, per germline. Trimming removed 4 bases at V and 6 bases at J, with 15 bases between. The CDR3 sequence is CASSFLSSGAEAFF. The CDR3 bases are TGTGCCAGCAGTTTCTTATCATCAGGCGCTGAAGCTTTCTTT.

The J gene is TRBJ2-5, the V gene TRBV6-4; 7 nucleotides align to TRBD2. V shed 2 bases and J 4 bases; nucleotides not matched to a gene: 1. CDR1 is MRHNA and CDR2 is SNTAGT in the germline V gene. This CDR3 region has 13 residues. CDR3 bases: TGTGCCAGCAGTGACGGGGAGGGAGAGACCCAGTACTTC. It encodes CASSDGEGETQYF.